A selection of T cell receptor beta chains follows, all from one sample in a study of CD8 T cells in Susac syndrome. MiXCR, run by TCRdb on the immunoSEQ multiplex PCR reads, gives a single entry per CDR3 protein. Here the sample spans roughly 200,000 distinct CDR3 sequences, around 95% being singletons. Sequenced sample: CD4+ T cells from PBMCs. The receptors stem from a human donor with multiple sclerosis. Each CDR3 is given with its conserved first and last residue. D genes are given only for firm matches. Not every row has a clone size; where given, it reads once, few, many or a size class.

abundance: few; j_gene: TRBJ2-5; v_gene: TRBV21-1; d_gene: -; CDR3nt: TGTGCCAGCAGCGGGCTAGCGGGGCAAGAGACCCAGTACTTC; CDR3aa: CASSGLAGQETQYF
abundance: -; j_gene: TRBJ2-1; v_gene: TRBV30; d_gene: TRBD2; CDR3nt: TGTGCCTGGAGTGTTACCGGGACTAGCGGGGTCTACAATGAGCAGTTCTTC; CDR3aa: CAWSVTGTSGVYNEQFF
abundance: -; j_gene: TRBJ1-5; v_gene: TRBV19; d_gene: -; CDR3nt: TGTGCCAGTAGGGGGACGGGGGGCAGGATTCAGCCCCAGCATTTT; CDR3aa: CASRGTGGRIQPQHF
abundance: -; j_gene: TRBJ1-2; v_gene: TRBV20-1; d_gene: -; CDR3nt: TGCAGTGCTAACCCTGGGGGCATCTATGGCTACACCTTC; CDR3aa: CSANPGGIYGYTF
abundance: few; j_gene: TRBJ2-5; v_gene: TRBV3-1; d_gene: -; CDR3nt: TGTGCCAGCAGCCAAGAGTATTTGGAGACCCAGTACTTC; CDR3aa: CASSQEYLETQYF
abundance: -; j_gene: TRBJ2-7; v_gene: TRBV7-9; d_gene: -; CDR3nt: TGTGCCAGCAGCTTAGCCTTATACGAGCAGTACTTC; CDR3aa: CASSLALYEQYF
abundance: once; j_gene: TRBJ2-2; v_gene: TRBV14; d_gene: -; CDR3nt: TGTGCCAGCAGCCCCCGACGGGACGCTACTACCGGGGAGCTGTTTTTT; CDR3aa: CASSPRRDATTGELFF
abundance: -; j_gene: TRBJ1-2; v_gene: TRBV12-3/TRBV12-4; d_gene: -; CDR3nt: TGTGCCAGCAGCCCGACATGGGGGGGCGGCTACACCTTC; CDR3aa: CASSPTWGGGYTF
abundance: -; j_gene: TRBJ1-3; v_gene: TRBV20-1; d_gene: TRBD1; CDR3nt: TGCAGTGCTAGTGAGGGGACAGGGGCAAGTTCTGGAAACACCATATATTTT; CDR3aa: CSASEGTGASSGNTIYF
abundance: -; j_gene: TRBJ2-3; v_gene: TRBV30; d_gene: -; CDR3nt: TGTGCCTGGAGGTCGCAGGGGAGGGGCACAGATACGCAGTATTTT; CDR3aa: CAWRSQGRGTDTQYF
abundance: -; j_gene: TRBJ1-2; v_gene: TRBV20-1; d_gene: TRBD1; CDR3nt: TGCAGTGCTAGAGCGCCGGGACAGGAGGACTATGGCTACACCTTC; CDR3aa: CSARAPGQEDYGYTF
abundance: -; j_gene: TRBJ2-3; v_gene: TRBV10-3; d_gene: -; CDR3nt: TGTGCCATCAGTGAAGGGGGGGGCACAGATACGCAGTATTTT; CDR3aa: CAISEGGGTDTQYF
abundance: -; j_gene: TRBJ2-5; v_gene: TRBV29-1; d_gene: TRBD1; CDR3nt: TGCAGCGCCAGGGGGACGGTTGATTGGAGCCAGTACTTC; CDR3aa: CSARGTVDWSQYF
abundance: -; j_gene: TRBJ1-2; v_gene: TRBV19; d_gene: -; CDR3nt: TGTGCCAGTAGCTCCGGGAGCCGCTGGGGCTACACCTTC; CDR3aa: CASSSGSRWGYTF
abundance: -; j_gene: TRBJ2-2; v_gene: TRBV20-1; d_gene: -; CDR3nt: TGCAGTGCTAGAGAGGGGCATAGTACCGGGGAGCTGTTTTTT; CDR3aa: CSAREGHSTGELFF
abundance: -; j_gene: TRBJ2-1; v_gene: TRBV7-2; d_gene: -; CDR3nt: TGTGCCAGCAGACCTCCCCCAAGGGCCGGTGAGCAGTTCTTC; CDR3aa: CASRPPPRAGEQFF
abundance: -; j_gene: TRBJ1-5; v_gene: TRBV20-1; d_gene: -; CDR3nt: TGCAGTGCCGGGACTCCGCGGGACAATCAGCCCCAGCATTTT; CDR3aa: CSAGTPRDNQPQHF
abundance: -; j_gene: TRBJ1-1; v_gene: TRBV27; d_gene: -; CDR3nt: TGTGCCAGCAGTTTATCTCCCGGCAGGGACACTGAAGCTTTCTTT; CDR3aa: CASSLSPGRDTEAFF
abundance: -; j_gene: TRBJ1-2; v_gene: TRBV7-3; d_gene: -; CDR3nt: TGTGCCAGCAGCTTAACGAGGGGCGGCTATGGCTACACCTTC; CDR3aa: CASSLTRGGYGYTF
abundance: -; j_gene: TRBJ2-3; v_gene: TRBV7-3; d_gene: -; CDR3nt: TGTGCCAGCAGCCAACGGGGGCCTGACACAGATACGCAGTATTTT; CDR3aa: CASSQRGPDTDTQYF
abundance: -; j_gene: TRBJ1-4; v_gene: TRBV30; d_gene: -; CDR3nt: TGTGCCCTGGGCAGTCTGGCCGAAAAACTGTTTTTT; CDR3aa: CALGSLAEKLFF
abundance: -; j_gene: TRBJ1-5; v_gene: TRBV9; d_gene: -; CDR3nt: TGTGCCAGCAGCGTAGCCGGGGTGAATCAGCCCCAGCATTTT; CDR3aa: CASSVAGVNQPQHF
abundance: -; j_gene: TRBJ2-2; v_gene: TRBV29-1; d_gene: -; CDR3nt: TGCAGCGTTGAACTCCCAGGGCGGACCGGGGAGCTGTTTTTT; CDR3aa: CSVELPGRTGELFF
abundance: once; j_gene: TRBJ1-6; v_gene: TRBV20-1; d_gene: -; CDR3nt: TGCAGTGCGGCCCCGGGACCGAGCTCCTATAATTCACCCCTCCACTTT; CDR3aa: CSAAPGPSSYNSPLHF
abundance: -; j_gene: TRBJ2-7; v_gene: TRBV6-5; d_gene: TRBD1; CDR3nt: TGTGCCAGCAGTGACCGGGACAGGGTATACGAGCAGTACTTC; CDR3aa: CASSDRDRVYEQYF
abundance: -; j_gene: TRBJ1-2; v_gene: TRBV11-2; d_gene: -; CDR3nt: TGTGCCAGCAGCCTCACCGACAGACCTACAATAGGTGGCTACACCTTC; CDR3aa: CASSLTDRPTIGGYTF
abundance: -; j_gene: TRBJ1-1; v_gene: TRBV9; d_gene: TRBD1; CDR3nt: TGTGCCAGCAGCGTATCATCAGGGGGCGGTGGCACTGAAGCTTTCTTT; CDR3aa: CASSVSSGGGGTEAFF
abundance: -; j_gene: TRBJ2-1; v_gene: TRBV7-9; d_gene: TRBD2; CDR3nt: TGTGCCAGCAGCTTCTACGCGGGGGGCTCCTACAATGAGCAGTTCTTC; CDR3aa: CASSFYAGGSYNEQFF
abundance: once; j_gene: TRBJ2-5; v_gene: TRBV29-1; d_gene: TRBD2; CDR3nt: TGCAGCGTCGGATGGGGAGGGGAGACCCAGTACTTC; CDR3aa: CSVGWGGETQYF
abundance: -; j_gene: TRBJ1-2; v_gene: TRBV14; d_gene: -; CDR3nt: TGTGCCAGCAGCCAAGATCGCGGTCCCGGCTACACCTTC; CDR3aa: CASSQDRGPGYTF
abundance: -; j_gene: TRBJ1-2; v_gene: TRBV30; d_gene: -; CDR3nt: TGTGCCTCAAGGTTGTTGCCTTCGGGGGTTGATGGCTACACCTTC; CDR3aa: CASRLLPSGVDGYTF
abundance: -; j_gene: TRBJ1-1; v_gene: TRBV9; d_gene: TRBD1; CDR3nt: TGTGCCAGCAGCGTAGCTACCGGGACAGGGGTCACTGAAGCTTTCTTT; CDR3aa: CASSVATGTGVTEAFF
abundance: once; j_gene: TRBJ2-1; v_gene: TRBV6-1; d_gene: -; CDR3nt: TGTGCCAGCAGCGTTGGGGCTAGGAATGAGCAGTTCTTC; CDR3aa: CASSVGARNEQFF
abundance: -; j_gene: TRBJ1-2; v_gene: TRBV2; d_gene: -; CDR3nt: TGTGCCAGCAGTGAAAAATCAGGACCCTATGGCTACACCTTC; CDR3aa: CASSEKSGPYGYTF
abundance: -; j_gene: TRBJ2-7; v_gene: TRBV7-2; d_gene: -; CDR3nt: TGTGCCAGCAGCCCCTACAGGGATATCGAGCAGTACTTC; CDR3aa: CASSPYRDIEQYF
abundance: -; j_gene: TRBJ2-1; v_gene: TRBV20-1; d_gene: TRBD1; CDR3nt: TGCAGTGCTAGAGCTAGACAGGGTATGTTCGATGAGCAGTTCTTC; CDR3aa: CSARARQGMFDEQFF
abundance: -; j_gene: TRBJ1-6; v_gene: TRBV30; d_gene: -; CDR3nt: TGTGCCTGGAAAGGGGTCTCACCAAATTCACCCCTCCACTTT; CDR3aa: CAWKGVSPNSPLHF
abundance: once; j_gene: TRBJ1-4; v_gene: TRBV2; d_gene: -; CDR3nt: TGTGCCAGCAGTGTTGGGACTCCAAATGAAAAACTGTTTTTT; CDR3aa: CASSVGTPNEKLFF
abundance: few; j_gene: TRBJ1-1; v_gene: TRBV12-3/TRBV12-4; d_gene: TRBD1; CDR3nt: TGTGCCAGCACCTTAGGGACAGCTAACACTGAAGCTTTCTTT; CDR3aa: CASTLGTANTEAFF
abundance: -; j_gene: TRBJ2-1; v_gene: TRBV7-9; d_gene: TRBD1; CDR3nt: TGTGCCAGCAGCTTAGCTGGCGACAGGGCGAATGAGCAGTTCTTC; CDR3aa: CASSLAGDRANEQFF
abundance: -; j_gene: TRBJ2-1; v_gene: TRBV7-9; d_gene: -; CDR3nt: TGTGCCAGCAGCTTAGAGCGGTACAATGAGCAGTTCTTC; CDR3aa: CASSLERYNEQFF
abundance: -; j_gene: TRBJ2-5; v_gene: TRBV3-1; d_gene: -; CDR3nt: TGTGCCAGCAGCCAAGATAGCATAGTCCAAGAGACCCAGTACTTC; CDR3aa: CASSQDSIVQETQYF
abundance: once; j_gene: TRBJ2-1; v_gene: TRBV6-6; d_gene: TRBD2; CDR3nt: TGTGCCAGCCTTTGGGGCGGGGGGGGCAGTAATGAGCAGTTCTTC; CDR3aa: CASLWGGGGSNEQFF
abundance: -; j_gene: TRBJ2-3; v_gene: TRBV3-1; d_gene: -; CDR3nt: TGTGCCAGCAGCCAAGATTATACGCAGTATTTT; CDR3aa: CASSQDYTQYF
abundance: -; j_gene: TRBJ1-1; v_gene: TRBV7-3; d_gene: -; CDR3nt: TGTGCCAGCAGCCGCGCCGGAGGGGCTGAAGCTTTCTTT; CDR3aa: CASSRAGGAEAFF
abundance: -; j_gene: TRBJ2-1; v_gene: TRBV10-3; d_gene: TRBD1; CDR3nt: TGTGCCATCAGTGAGGGACAGGGGGCGAGGAATGAGCAGTTCTTC; CDR3aa: CAISEGQGARNEQFF
abundance: -; j_gene: TRBJ2-7; v_gene: TRBV12-5; d_gene: -; CDR3nt: TGTGCTAGTGGTTACGGCAGCCCCTACGAGCAGTACTTC; CDR3aa: CASGYGSPYEQYF
abundance: -; j_gene: TRBJ2-3; v_gene: TRBV30; d_gene: -; CDR3nt: TGTGCCTGGACCCCACCCCCAGGTCCTACGCAGTATTTT; CDR3aa: CAWTPPPGPTQYF
abundance: -; j_gene: TRBJ2-3; v_gene: TRBV12-3/TRBV12-4; d_gene: TRBD1; CDR3nt: TGTGCCAGCAGCCCGGACAGGGTAGGACACACAGATACGCAGTATTTT; CDR3aa: CASSPDRVGHTDTQYF
abundance: -; j_gene: TRBJ1-2; v_gene: TRBV9; d_gene: -; CDR3nt: TGTGCCAGCAGGGCGGGGCCTACATCGGACTATGGCTACACCTTC; CDR3aa: CASRAGPTSDYGYTF